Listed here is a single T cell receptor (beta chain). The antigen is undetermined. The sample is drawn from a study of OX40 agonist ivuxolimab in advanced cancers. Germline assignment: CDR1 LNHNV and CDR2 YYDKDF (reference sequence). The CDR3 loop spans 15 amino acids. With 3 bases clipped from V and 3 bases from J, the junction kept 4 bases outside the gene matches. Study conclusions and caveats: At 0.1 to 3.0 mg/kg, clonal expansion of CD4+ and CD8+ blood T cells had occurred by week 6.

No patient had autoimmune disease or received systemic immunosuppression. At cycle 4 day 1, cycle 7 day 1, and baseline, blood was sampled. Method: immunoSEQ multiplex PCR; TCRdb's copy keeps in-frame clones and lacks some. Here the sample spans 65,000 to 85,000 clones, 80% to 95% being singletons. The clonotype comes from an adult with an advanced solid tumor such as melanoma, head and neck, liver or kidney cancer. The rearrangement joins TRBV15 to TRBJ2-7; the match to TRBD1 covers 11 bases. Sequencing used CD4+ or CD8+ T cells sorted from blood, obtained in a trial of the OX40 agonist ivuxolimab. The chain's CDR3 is CATSRGQGEGYEQYF. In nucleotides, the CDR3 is TGTGCCACCAGCAGGGGACAGGGGGAGGGCTACGAGCAGTACTTC.